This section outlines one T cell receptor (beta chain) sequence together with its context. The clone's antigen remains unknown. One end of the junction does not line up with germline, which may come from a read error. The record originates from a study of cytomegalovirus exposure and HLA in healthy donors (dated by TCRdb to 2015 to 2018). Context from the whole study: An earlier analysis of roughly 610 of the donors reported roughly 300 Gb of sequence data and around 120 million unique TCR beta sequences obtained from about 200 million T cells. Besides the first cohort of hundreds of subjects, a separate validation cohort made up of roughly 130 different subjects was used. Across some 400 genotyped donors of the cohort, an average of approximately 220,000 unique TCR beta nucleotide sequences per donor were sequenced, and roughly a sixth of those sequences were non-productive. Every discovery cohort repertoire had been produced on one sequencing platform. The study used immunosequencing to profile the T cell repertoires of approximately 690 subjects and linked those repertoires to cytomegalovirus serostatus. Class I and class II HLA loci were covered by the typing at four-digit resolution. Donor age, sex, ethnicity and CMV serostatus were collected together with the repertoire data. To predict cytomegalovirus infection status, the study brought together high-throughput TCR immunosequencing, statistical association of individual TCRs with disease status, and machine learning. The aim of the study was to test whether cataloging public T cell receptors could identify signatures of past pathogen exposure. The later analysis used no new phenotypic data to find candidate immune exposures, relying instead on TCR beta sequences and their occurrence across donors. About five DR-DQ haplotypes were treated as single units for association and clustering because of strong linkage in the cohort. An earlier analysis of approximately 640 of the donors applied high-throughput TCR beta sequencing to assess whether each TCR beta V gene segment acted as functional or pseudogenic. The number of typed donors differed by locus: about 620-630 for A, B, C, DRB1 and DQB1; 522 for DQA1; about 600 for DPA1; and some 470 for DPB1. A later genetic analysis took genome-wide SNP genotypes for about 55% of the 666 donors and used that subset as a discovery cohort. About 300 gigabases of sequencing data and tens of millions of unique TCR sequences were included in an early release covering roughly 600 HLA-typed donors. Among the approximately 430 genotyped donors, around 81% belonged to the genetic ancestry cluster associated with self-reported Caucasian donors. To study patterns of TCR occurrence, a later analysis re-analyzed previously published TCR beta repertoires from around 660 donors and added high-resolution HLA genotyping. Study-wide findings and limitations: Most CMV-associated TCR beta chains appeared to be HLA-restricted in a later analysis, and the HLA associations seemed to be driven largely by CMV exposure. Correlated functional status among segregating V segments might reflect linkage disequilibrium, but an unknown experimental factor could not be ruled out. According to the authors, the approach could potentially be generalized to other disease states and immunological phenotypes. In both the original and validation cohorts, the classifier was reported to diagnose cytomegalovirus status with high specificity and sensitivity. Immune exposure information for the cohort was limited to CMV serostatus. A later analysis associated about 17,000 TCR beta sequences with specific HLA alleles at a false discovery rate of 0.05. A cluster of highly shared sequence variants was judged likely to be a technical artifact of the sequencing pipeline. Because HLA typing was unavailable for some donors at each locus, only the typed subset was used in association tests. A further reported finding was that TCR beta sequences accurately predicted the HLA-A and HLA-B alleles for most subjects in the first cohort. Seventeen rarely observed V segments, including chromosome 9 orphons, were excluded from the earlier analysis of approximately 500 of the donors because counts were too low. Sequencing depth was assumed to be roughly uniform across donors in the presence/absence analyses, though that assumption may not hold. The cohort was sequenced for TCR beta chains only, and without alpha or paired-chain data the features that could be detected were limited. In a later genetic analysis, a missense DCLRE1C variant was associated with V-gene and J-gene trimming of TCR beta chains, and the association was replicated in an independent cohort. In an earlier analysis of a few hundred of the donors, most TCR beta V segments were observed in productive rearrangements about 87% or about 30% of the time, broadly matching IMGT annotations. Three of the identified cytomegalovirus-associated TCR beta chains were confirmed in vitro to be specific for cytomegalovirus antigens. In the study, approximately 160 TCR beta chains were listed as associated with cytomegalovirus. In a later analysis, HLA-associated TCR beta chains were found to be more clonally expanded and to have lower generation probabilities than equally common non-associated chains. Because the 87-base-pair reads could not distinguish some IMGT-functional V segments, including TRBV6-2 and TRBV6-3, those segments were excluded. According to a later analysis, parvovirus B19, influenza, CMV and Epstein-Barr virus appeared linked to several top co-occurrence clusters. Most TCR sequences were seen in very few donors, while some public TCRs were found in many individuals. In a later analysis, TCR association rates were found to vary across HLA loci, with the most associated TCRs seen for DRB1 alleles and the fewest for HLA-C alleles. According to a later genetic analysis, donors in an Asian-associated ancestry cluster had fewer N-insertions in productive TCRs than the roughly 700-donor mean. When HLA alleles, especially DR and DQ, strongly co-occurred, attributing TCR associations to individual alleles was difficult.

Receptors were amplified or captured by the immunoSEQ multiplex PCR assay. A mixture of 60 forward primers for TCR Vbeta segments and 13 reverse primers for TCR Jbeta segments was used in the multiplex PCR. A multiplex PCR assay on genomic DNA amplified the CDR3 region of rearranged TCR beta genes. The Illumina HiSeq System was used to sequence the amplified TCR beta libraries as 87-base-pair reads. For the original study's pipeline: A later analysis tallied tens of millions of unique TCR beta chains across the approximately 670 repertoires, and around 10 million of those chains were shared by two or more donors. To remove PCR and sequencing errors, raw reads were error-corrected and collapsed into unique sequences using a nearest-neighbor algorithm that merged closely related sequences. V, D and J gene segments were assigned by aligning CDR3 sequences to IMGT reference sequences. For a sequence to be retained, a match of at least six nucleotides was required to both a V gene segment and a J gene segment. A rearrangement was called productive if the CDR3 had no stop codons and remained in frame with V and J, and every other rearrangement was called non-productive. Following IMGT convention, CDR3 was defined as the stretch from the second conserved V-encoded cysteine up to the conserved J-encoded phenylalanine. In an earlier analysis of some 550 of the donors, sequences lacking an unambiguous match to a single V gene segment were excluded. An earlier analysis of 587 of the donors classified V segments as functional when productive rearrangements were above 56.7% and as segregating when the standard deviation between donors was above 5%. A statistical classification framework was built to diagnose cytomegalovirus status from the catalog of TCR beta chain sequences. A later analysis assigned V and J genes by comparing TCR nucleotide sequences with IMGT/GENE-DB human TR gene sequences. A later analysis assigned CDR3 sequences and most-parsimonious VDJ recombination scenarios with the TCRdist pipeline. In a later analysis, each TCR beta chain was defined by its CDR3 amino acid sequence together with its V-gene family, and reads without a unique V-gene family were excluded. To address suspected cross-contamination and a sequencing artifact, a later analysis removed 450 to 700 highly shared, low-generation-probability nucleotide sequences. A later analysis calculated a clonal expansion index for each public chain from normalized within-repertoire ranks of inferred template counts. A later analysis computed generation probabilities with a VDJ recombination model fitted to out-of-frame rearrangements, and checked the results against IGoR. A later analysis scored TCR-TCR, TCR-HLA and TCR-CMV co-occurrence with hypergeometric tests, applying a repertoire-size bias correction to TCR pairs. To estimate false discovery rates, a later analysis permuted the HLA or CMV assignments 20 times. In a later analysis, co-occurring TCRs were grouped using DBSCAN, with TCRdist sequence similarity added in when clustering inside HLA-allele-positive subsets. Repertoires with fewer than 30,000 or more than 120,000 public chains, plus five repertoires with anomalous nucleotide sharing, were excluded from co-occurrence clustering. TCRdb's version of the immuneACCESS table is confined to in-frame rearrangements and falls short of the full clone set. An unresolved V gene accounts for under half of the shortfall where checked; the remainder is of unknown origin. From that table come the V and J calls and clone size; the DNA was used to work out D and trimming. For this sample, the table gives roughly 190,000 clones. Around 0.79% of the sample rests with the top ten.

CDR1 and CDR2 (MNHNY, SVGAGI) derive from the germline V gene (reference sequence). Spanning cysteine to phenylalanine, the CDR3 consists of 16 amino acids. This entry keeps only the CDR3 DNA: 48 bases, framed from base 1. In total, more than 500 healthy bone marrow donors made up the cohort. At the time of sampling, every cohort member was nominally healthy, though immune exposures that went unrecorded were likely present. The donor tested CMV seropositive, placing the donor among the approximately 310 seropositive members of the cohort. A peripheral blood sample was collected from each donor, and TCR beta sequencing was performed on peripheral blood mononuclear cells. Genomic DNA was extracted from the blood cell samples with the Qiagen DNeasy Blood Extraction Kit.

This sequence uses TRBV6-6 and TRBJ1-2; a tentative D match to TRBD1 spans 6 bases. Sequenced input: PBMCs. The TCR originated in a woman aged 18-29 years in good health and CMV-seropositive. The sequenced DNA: TGTACCAGCAGACCGCAGGGGCGAAGCTATAACTATGGCTACACCTTC. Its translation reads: CTSRPQGRSYNYGYTF.